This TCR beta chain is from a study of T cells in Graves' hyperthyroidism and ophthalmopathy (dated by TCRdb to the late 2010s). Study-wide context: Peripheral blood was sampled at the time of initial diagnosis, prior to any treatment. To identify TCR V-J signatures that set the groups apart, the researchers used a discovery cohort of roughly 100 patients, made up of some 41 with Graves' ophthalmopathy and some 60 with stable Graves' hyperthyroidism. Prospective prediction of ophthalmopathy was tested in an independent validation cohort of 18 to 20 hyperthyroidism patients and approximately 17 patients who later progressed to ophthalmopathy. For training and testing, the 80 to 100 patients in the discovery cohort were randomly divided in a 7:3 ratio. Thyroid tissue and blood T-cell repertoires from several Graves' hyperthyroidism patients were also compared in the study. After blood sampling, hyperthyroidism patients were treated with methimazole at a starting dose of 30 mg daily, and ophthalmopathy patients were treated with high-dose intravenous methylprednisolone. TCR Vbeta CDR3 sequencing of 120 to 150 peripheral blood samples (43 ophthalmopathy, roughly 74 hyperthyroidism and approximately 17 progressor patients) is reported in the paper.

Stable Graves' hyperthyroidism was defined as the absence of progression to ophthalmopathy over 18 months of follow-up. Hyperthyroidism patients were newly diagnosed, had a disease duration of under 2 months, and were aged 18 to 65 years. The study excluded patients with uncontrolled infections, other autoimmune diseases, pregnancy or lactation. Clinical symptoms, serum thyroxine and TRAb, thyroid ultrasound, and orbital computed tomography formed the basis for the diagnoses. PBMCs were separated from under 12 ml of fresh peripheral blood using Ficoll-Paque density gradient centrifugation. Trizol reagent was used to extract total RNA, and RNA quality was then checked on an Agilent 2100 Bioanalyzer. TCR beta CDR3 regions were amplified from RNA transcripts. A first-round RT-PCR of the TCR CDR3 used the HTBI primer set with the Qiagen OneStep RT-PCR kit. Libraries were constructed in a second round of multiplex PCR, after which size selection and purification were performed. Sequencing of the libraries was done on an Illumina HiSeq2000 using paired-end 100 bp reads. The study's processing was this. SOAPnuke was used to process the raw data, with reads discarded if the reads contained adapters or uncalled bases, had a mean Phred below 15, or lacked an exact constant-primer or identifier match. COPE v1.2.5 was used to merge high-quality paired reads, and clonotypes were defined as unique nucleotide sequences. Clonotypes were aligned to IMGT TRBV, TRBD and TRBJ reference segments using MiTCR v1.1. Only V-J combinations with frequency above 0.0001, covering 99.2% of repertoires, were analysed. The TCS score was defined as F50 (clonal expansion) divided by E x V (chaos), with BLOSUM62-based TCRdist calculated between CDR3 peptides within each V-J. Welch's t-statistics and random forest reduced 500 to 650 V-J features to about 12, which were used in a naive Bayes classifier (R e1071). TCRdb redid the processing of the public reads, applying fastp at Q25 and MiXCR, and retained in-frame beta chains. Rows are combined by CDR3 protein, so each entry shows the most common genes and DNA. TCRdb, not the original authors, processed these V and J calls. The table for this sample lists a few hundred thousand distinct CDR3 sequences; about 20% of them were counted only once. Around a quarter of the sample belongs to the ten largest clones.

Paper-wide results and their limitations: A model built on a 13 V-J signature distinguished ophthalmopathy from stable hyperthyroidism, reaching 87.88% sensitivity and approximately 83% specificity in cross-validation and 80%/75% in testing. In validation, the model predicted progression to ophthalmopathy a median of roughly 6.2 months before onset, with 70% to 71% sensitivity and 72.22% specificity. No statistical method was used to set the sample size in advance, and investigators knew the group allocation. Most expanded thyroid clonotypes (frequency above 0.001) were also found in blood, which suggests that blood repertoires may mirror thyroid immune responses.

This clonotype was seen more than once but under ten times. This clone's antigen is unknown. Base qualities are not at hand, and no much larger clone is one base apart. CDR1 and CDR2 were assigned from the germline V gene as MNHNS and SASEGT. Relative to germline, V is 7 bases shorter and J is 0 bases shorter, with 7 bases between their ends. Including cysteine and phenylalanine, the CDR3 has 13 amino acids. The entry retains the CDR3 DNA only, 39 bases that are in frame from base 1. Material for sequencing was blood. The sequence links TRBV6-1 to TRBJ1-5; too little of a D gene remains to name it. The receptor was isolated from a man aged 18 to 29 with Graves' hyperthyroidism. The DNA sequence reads TGTGCCAGCACCTTAGATAGCAATCAGCCCCAGCATTTT. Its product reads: CASTLDSNQPQHF.